The clone carrying this TCR beta chain was seen many times. Antigen unknown. The data derive from a study of CD8+CD57+ T cells in acquired aplastic anemia. Whole-study context: Average DNA yield from sorted CD4+ and CD8+ cells was about 2.9 ug.

Template material for TCR beta VDJ and CDR3 profiling consisted of genomic DNA. TCRdb redid the calling of the reads with MiXCR, one entry per CDR3 protein. The sample lists 150,000 to 200,000 distinct CDR3 sequences; roughly 50% were seen once. Patients sequenced had flow cytometry evidence of CD8+CD57+ cell expansion. Study outcomes and limitations: Roughly 27 shared CD8+ CDR3s appeared highly expressed within patients' immunodominant clones. CD8+ Simpson's diversity showed no significant patient-control difference.

The TCR was taken from a human donor with aplastic anemia. The material sequenced was sorted CD4+, CD8+, or CD8+CD57+ T cells (not recorded which) from PBMCs.

The CDR3 protein is CASSLTGGVGQPQHF. In nucleotides, the CDR3 is TGTGCCAGCAGTTTGACCGGAGGGGTAGGACAGCCCCAGCATTTT. The rearrangement joins TRBV12-3 or TRBV12-4 to TRBJ1-5; maybe TRBD1 (5 bases). V was trimmed by 3 bases and J by 7 bases, leaving 16 bases between them. CDR3 length equals 15 residues.